This T cell receptor (beta chain) appears in the sequencing data of a study of CXCR3-negative and CXCR3-positive naive CD8 T cells. This CDR3 spans 17 amino acids. General study points: High diversity, comparable across both naive subsets, contrasted with much lower diversity in memory CD8+ cells. More hydrophobic TRB CDR3s were found in CXCR3-positive naive cells than in CXCR3-negative naive cells.

Of note for this clonotype: Its antigen is currently unknown.

Preparation of TRB cDNA libraries relied on 5' RACE carrying UMI labels. After re-calling the 5' RACE reads, TCRdb lists one entry per CDR3 protein, DNA absent. This sample's clone table lists roughly 99,000 distinct CDR3 sequences. This clonotype originated in a human donor in good health. Some clones in this sample may be carry-over from other donors' samples. Sequenced sample: naive CXCR3+ CD8+ T cells from blood. Subset in this sample: CD45RO-CCR7+CD27+CD95- naive CD8+ T cells expressing CXCR3 (TNR3+). The rearrangement links TRBV23-1 to TRBJ2-7; with no DNA, the TCRdb D assignment of TRBD2 cannot be verified. TRBV23-1 is classed as an ORF, of uncertain function. The CDR3 loop reads CASSRHRDCNLSYEQYF.